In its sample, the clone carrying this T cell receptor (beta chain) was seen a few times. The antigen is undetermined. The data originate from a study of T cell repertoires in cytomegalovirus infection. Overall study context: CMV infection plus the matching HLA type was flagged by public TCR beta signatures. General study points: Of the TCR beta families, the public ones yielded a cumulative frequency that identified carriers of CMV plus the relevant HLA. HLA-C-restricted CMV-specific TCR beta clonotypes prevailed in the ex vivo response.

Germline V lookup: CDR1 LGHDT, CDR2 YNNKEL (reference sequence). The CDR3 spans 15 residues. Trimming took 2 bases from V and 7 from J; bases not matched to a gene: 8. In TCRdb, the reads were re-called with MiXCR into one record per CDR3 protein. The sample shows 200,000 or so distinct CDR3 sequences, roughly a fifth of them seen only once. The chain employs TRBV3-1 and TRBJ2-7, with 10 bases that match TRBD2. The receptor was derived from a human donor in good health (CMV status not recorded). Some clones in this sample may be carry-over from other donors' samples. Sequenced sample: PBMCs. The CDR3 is CASSQSPLAGEEQYF. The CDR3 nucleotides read TGTGCCAGCAGCCAATCCCCTCTAGCGGGAGAGGAGCAGTACTTC.